Listed below are T cell receptor beta chains from one sample, sequenced in a study of CD8 T cells in ankylosing spondylitis. TCRdb analysed the 5' RACE reads with MiXCR anew, one entry per CDR3 protein. The sample carries roughly 490,000 distinct CDR3 sequences, approximately 5.3% recorded once. Material: blood, either unsorted or a sorted T cell fraction (not recorded which). Source of these receptors: a male donor with ankylosing spondylitis. Both conserved end residues are part of each CDR3. Each record gives: D gene, J gene, clone size, V gene, CDR3 protein, CDR3 DNA. A D gene is named only where the DNA matches it firmly. Some rows have no size entry. The others give once, few or many, or a class for an expanded clone.

>NA|TRBJ2-1|many|TRBV12-3/TRBV12-4
CASTPSILYNEQFF
TGTGCCAGCACTCCTTCGATCCTTTACAATGAGCAGTTCTTC
>NA|TRBJ1-1|many|TRBV3-1
CASSQGYGNTEAFF
TGTGCCAGCAGCCAAGGTTACGGGAACACTGAAGCTTTCTTT
>NA|TRBJ1-4|many|TRBV20-1
CSAEKSGNKKLFF
TGCAGTGCGGAGAAGAGCGGTAATAAAAAACTGTTTTTT
>TRBD1|TRBJ1-2|NA|TRBV12-3/TRBV12-4
CASSSAGGFYGYTF
TGTGCCAGCAGTTCTGCAGGGGGGTTCTATGGCTACACCTTC
>NA|TRBJ1-6|NA|TRBV7-8
CASSRKPGDSPLHF
TGTGCCAGCAGCCGGAAACCGGGCGATTCACCCCTCCACTTT
>TRBD2|TRBJ2-1|many|TRBV9
CASSVVGSGGNEQFF
TGTGCCAGCAGCGTAGTTGGTAGCGGGGGCAATGAGCAGTTCTTC
>NA|TRBJ2-1|few|TRBV19
CASSISSGDEQFF
TGTGCCAGTAGTATCTCCAGTGGCGATGAGCAGTTCTTC
>NA|TRBJ2-7|few|TRBV7-2
CASSLSGTVYEQYF
TGTGCCAGCAGCTTATCTGGGACGGTGTACGAGCAGTACTTC
>NA|TRBJ1-2|many|TRBV5-1
CASSLDSTPVYGYTF
TGCGCCAGCAGCTTGGACTCCACACCCGTCTATGGCTACACCTTC
>NA|TRBJ1-1|many|TRBV29-1
CSAPAGLDTEAFF
TGCAGCGCCCCGGCGGGGCTAGACACTGAAGCTTTCTTT
>NA|TRBJ2-4|many|TRBV12-3/TRBV12-4
CASSLREAKNIQYF
TGTGCCAGCAGTTTGAGGGAAGCCAAAAACATTCAGTACTTC
>NA|TRBJ2-5|many|TRBV29-1
CSVIEVLQTQYF
TGCAGCGTTATAGAGGTTCTCCAGACCCAGTACTTC
>NA|TRBJ2-7|few|TRBV3-1
CASSQVWGRGYEQYF
TGTGCCAGCAGCCAAGTTTGGGGCAGGGGCTACGAGCAGTACTTC
>NA|TRBJ2-7|many|TRBV7-3
CASSLRGATVYEQYF
TGTGCCAGCAGCTTACGAGGTGCCACAGTTTACGAGCAGTACTTC
>TRBD1|TRBJ1-5|many|TRBV18
CASSPGKDRGYQPQHF
TGTGCCAGCTCACCAGGAAAAGACAGGGGGTATCAGCCCCAGCATTTT
>TRBD1|TRBJ1-1|many|TRBV7-9
CASSFTGGRTEAFF
TGTGCCAGCAGCTTTACAGGGGGTCGCACTGAAGCTTTCTTT
>NA|TRBJ1-5|many|TRBV20-1
CSVGLLSNQPQHF
TGCAGTGTCGGATTACTTAGCAATCAGCCCCAGCATTTT
>NA|TRBJ2-7|many|TRBV20-1
CSARDHTGEQYF
TGCAGTGCTAGAGATCATACTGGCGAGCAGTACTTC
>TRBD1|TRBJ2-3|many|TRBV20-1
CSASAGQGATDTQYF
TGCAGTGCTAGTGCGGGACAGGGGGCGACAGATACGCAGTATTTT
>NA|TRBJ1-6|many|TRBV4-3
CASSQGLSRGIDSPLHF
TGCGCCAGCAGCCAAGGACTATCGCGGGGGATAGATTCACCCCTCCACTTT
>TRBD2|TRBJ2-2|NA|TRBV5-1
CASSDTISGRVFTGELFF
TGCGCCAGCAGCGATACTATTAGCGGGAGAGTGTTCACCGGGGAGCTGTTTTTT
>NA|TRBJ1-2|many|TRBV10-3
CAISGGFYYGYTF
TGTGCCATCAGTGGGGGTTTCTACTATGGCTACACCTTC
>TRBD1|TRBJ2-7|many|TRBV5-1
CASSLGLIDRGQQYF
TGCGCCAGCAGCTTGGGCTTGATTGACAGGGGGCAGCAGTACTTC